These T cell receptor beta chains were read from a single sample in a study of blood T cell repertoires in COVID-19. The assay was immunoSEQ multiplex PCR, and TCRdb's table has in-frame clones only and misses some. In the table there are hundreds of thousands of clones, approximately 85% of which are singletons. The specimen was peripheral blood. These receptors all come from a man aged 45-65 years with COVID-19, enrolled during active disease. Both conserved end residues are part of each CDR3. Each record gives: D gene, J gene, clone size, V gene, CDR3 protein, CDR3 DNA. D genes are given only for firm matches. The size of a clone is reported for some rows only, either as once, few or many, or as a class for expanded clones.

>-|TRBJ2-5|once|TRBV6-2/TRBV6-3
CASSYSSGEETQYF
TGTGCCAGCAGTTACTCCTCCGGAGAAGAGACCCAGTACTTC
>-|TRBJ2-7|-|TRBV24-1
CATSTGSDDEQYF
TGTGCCACCAGTACAGGCTCCGACGACGAGCAGTACTTC
>TRBD1|TRBJ2-7|-|TRBV14
CASSSLDRGFYEQYF
TGTGCCAGCAGCAGCTTGGACAGGGGATTTTACGAGCAGTACTTC
>TRBD1|TRBJ2-7|-|TRBV5-4
CASSRTGTYEQYF
TGTGCCAGCAGCAGGACAGGGACCTACGAGCAGTACTTC
>-|TRBJ2-3|-|TRBV2
CASSEGGGRTDTQYF
TGTGCCAGCAGTGAAGGGGGCGGACGCACAGATACGCAGTATTTT
>-|TRBJ2-7|-|TRBV4-3
CASSQAAGPSYEQYF
TGCGCCAGCAGCCAAGCGGCAGGGCCGTCCTACGAGCAGTACTTC
>TRBD1|TRBJ1-1|-|TRBV11-2
CASSLRPGGTEAFF
TGTGCCAGCAGCTTAAGGCCAGGGGGTACTGAAGCTTTCTTT
>-|TRBJ2-5|-|TRBV13
CASSFISETQYF
TGTGCCAGCAGCTTCATCAGTGAGACCCAGTACTTC
>-|TRBJ2-2|few|TRBV15
CATSSHSGELFF
TGTGCCACCAGCAGTCATTCCGGGGAGCTGTTTTTT
>-|TRBJ1-5|-|TRBV6-2/TRBV6-3
CASSKNEHPRGNQPQHF
TGTGCCAGCAGTAAAAACGAACACCCCAGGGGCAATCAGCCCCAGCATTTT
>-|TRBJ2-7|-|TRBV15
CATSRDPVGGTEQYF
TGTGCCACCAGCAGAGATCCGGTCGGGGGTACTGAGCAGTACTTC
>-|TRBJ1-2|-|TRBV9
CASSVLYGYTF
TGTGCCAGCAGCGTTCTCTATGGCTACACCTTC
>-|TRBJ1-6|few|TRBV14
CASSQSGLDSPLHF
TGTGCCAGCAGCCAGTCGGGACTCGATTCACCCCTCCACTTT
>-|TRBJ2-1|-|TRBV5-4
CASSLGQEQFF
TGTGCCAGCAGCTTAGGACAGGAGCAGTTCTTC
>-|TRBJ2-2|once|TRBV4-3
CASSQGPGLSTGELFF
TGCGCCAGCAGCCAAGGCCCCGGGTTGAGCACCGGGGAGCTGTTTTTT
>TRBD1|TRBJ2-5|-|TRBV12-3/TRBV12-4
CASSEQGWETQYF
TGTGCCAGCAGTGAACAGGGGTGGGAGACCCAGTACTTC
>TRBD2|TRBJ2-1|-|TRBV7-7
CASSPGLAGSHEQFF
TGTGCTAGCAGCCCGGGACTAGCGGGGAGCCATGAGCAGTTCTTC
>-|TRBJ1-4|-|TRBV7-9
CASSRGSLHEKLFF
TGTGCCAGCAGCCGGGGAAGCCTCCATGAAAAACTGTTTTTT
>-|TRBJ2-7|-|TRBV5-5
CASSETDTRASYEQYF
TGTGCCAGCAGCGAGACGGACACCAGGGCGTCCTACGAGCAGTACTTC
>-|TRBJ1-1|-|TRBV7-2
CASSLGAGHSGAFF
TGTGCCAGCAGCTTAGGGGCCGGACATTCCGGAGCTTTCTTT
>TRBD2|TRBJ2-5|-|TRBV5-1
CASSLVSSGGVEKTQYF
TGCGCCAGCAGCTTGGTAAGTAGCGGGGGGGTCGAAAAGACCCAGTACTTC
>-|TRBJ2-7|few|TRBV5-4
CASSLALGFTGQYF
TGTGCCAGCAGCTTGGCCCTCGGCTTCACGGGGCAGTACTTC
>TRBD2|TRBJ2-5|-|TRBV28
CASSTRSGAETQYF
TGTGCCAGCAGTACCCGTAGCGGGGCAGAGACCCAGTACTTC
>TRBD2|TRBJ2-3|-|TRBV7-3
CASNRGGAGTDTQYF
TGTGCCAGCAACCGCGGGGGGGCCGGGACAGATACGCAGTATTTT
>-|TRBJ1-5|-|TRBV6-5
CASKRNTESNQPQHF
TGTGCCAGCAAGAGAAATACAGAGAGCAATCAGCCCCAGCATTTT
>-|TRBJ2-7|-|TRBV27
CASRELEQSYEQYF
TGTGCCAGCAGAGAGTTAGAACAGTCCTACGAGCAGTACTTC
>-|TRBJ1-5|-|TRBV6-5
CASSFRGQHQPQHF
TGTGCCAGCAGTTTCAGGGGCCAACATCAGCCCCAGCATTTT
>-|TRBJ2-5|-|TRBV5-4
CASSIGSGETQYF
TGTGCCAGCAGCATAGGATCCGGGGAGACCCAGTACTTC
>TRBD1|TRBJ2-5|-|TRBV19
CASSVETGTSIGTQYF
TGTGCCAGTAGTGTCGAGACAGGGACAAGTATTGGGACCCAGTACTTC
>-|TRBJ2-3|-|TRBV19
CASSSTGLSVDTQYF
TGTGCCAGTAGTTCAACAGGTCTGTCAGTGGATACGCAGTATTTT
>TRBD1|TRBJ2-7|-|TRBV5-6
CASSSPRTGVAEQYF
TGTGCCAGCAGCTCGCCGAGGACAGGGGTTGCCGAGCAGTACTTC
>-|TRBJ2-5|-|TRBV18
CASLPYNGQETQYF
TGTGCCAGCTTACCATATAACGGCCAAGAGACCCAGTACTTC
>-|TRBJ2-6|-|TRBV30
CAWSASYSGANVLTF
TGTGCCTGGAGTGCATCCTACTCTGGGGCCAACGTCCTGACTTTC
>-|TRBJ2-2|few|TRBV5-1
CASSLGGHTGELFF
TGCGCCAGCAGCTTGGGTGGGCACACCGGGGAGCTGTTTTTT
>TRBD1|TRBJ1-2|-|TRBV6-1
CASSEWTGGYGYTF
TGTGCCAGCAGTGAATGGACAGGCGGCTATGGCTACACCTTC
>-|TRBJ2-4|-|TRBV6-5
CASRGLLWVKNIQYF
TGTGCCAGCAGGGGGCTATTGTGGGTTAAGAACATTCAGTACTTC
>-|TRBJ1-2|-|TRBV7-8
CASSLGAGSFYTF
TGTGCCAGCAGCTTAGGGGCAGGAAGTTTCTACACCTTC
>-|TRBJ1-3|-|TRBV14
CASSQVSSGNTIYF
TGTGCCAGCAGCCAAGTCAGCTCTGGAAACACCATATATTTT
>-|TRBJ2-1|-|TRBV5-5
CASSLGGSYNEQFF
TGTGCCAGCAGCTTGGGAGGCTCCTACAATGAGCAGTTCTTC
>-|TRBJ1-1|-|TRBV18
CASSPRVTEGTEAFF
TGTGCCAGCTCACCCAGGGTGACAGAAGGAACTGAAGCTTTCTTT
>-|TRBJ1-5|-|TRBV5-5
CASSLGFLPGNQPQHF
TGTGCCAGCAGCTTAGGCTTCCTCCCGGGTAATCAGCCCCAGCATTTT
>TRBD2|TRBJ2-3|-|TRBV5-1
CASSFSTSGGDTQYF
TGCGCCAGCAGCTTCTCGACTAGCGGGGGAGATACGCAGTATTTT
>TRBD1|TRBJ1-3|-|TRBV3-1/TRBV3-2
CASSQAGQILGNTIYF
TGTGCCAGCAGCCAAGCGGGACAGATCCTCGGAAACACCATATATTTT
>TRBD2|TRBJ2-1|-|TRBV10-3
CAISESGGENYNEQFF
TGTGCCATCAGTGAGTCGGGGGGGGAAAATTACAATGAGCAGTTCTTC
>-|TRBJ2-3|-|TRBV24-1
CATSDSGETDTQYF
TGTGCCACCAGTGATTCCGGAGAGACAGATACGCAGTATTTT
>-|TRBJ1-4|-|TRBV5-4
CASSLGQSEKLFF
TGTGCCAGCAGCTTAGGACAGAGTGAAAAACTGTTTTTT
>-|TRBJ1-3|once|TRBV30
CAWELFSGNTIYF
TGTGCCTGGGAACTTTTCTCTGGAAACACCATATATTTT
>TRBD1|TRBJ2-7|-|TRBV7-2
CASSQTGGHEQYF
TGTGCCAGCAGCCAAACAGGGGGCCACGAGCAGTACTTC
>TRBD1|TRBJ2-7|-|TRBV5-1
CASSLTGDEQYF
TGCGCCAGCAGCTTAACAGGGGACGAGCAGTACTTC
>-|TRBJ2-2|-|TRBV18
CASSPLVGGELFF
TGTGCCAGCTCACCATTAGTCGGCGGGGAGCTGTTTTTT
>TRBD1|TRBJ1-3|-|TRBV7-8
CASSPRDRVVNTIYF
TGTGCCAGCAGCCCCAGGGACAGAGTGGTAAACACCATATATTTT
>-|TRBJ1-1|-|TRBV5-4
CASSLIARGGEGAFF
TGTGCCAGCAGCTTGATCGCCAGGGGAGGGGAGGGAGCTTTCTTT
>-|TRBJ2-7|-|TRBV30
CAWSVWRSSYEQYF
TGTGCCTGGAGTGTATGGCGGTCCTCCTACGAGCAGTACTTC
>-|TRBJ1-2|-|TRBV12-3/TRBV12-4
CASSPGSGYTF
TGTGCCAGCAGTCCAGGAAGCGGCTACACCTTC
>-|TRBJ1-5|-|TRBV10-3
CAISAAAGEVNQPQHF
TGTGCCATCAGTGCCGCCGCGGGGGAGGTCAATCAGCCCCAGCATTTT
>TRBD2|TRBJ2-7|-|TRBV6-5
CASSYSTGLAGYEQYF
TGTGCCAGCAGTTACTCGACGGGACTAGCGGGGTACGAGCAGTACTTC
>-|TRBJ2-3|-|TRBV7-9
CASTPKRRLQLTDTQYF
TGTGCCAGCACCCCCAAACGCAGGCTTCAACTCACAGATACGCAGTATTTT
>-|TRBJ2-7|-|TRBV11-2
CASSLESGKGYEQYF
TGTGCCAGCAGCTTAGAATCCGGGAAGGGCTACGAGCAGTACTTC
>-|TRBJ2-7|-|TRBV6-5
CASSYDRVGGPYEQYF
TGTGCCAGCAGTTACGATCGTGTTGGGGGCCCCTACGAGCAGTACTTC
>-|TRBJ2-7|-|TRBV29-1
CSVVGGLPEIYEQYF
TGCAGCGTTGTTGGAGGCCTCCCTGAAATCTACGAGCAGTACTTC